The rows below give T cell receptor beta chains drawn from one sample of a study of OX40 agonist ivuxolimab in advanced cancers. Data came from immunoSEQ multiplex PCR; TCRdb stores just in-frame clones and leaves some out. The profile shows roughly 70,000 clones, approximately 90% of them singletons. The sample consisted of CD4+ or CD8+ T cells sorted from blood, taken in a trial of the OX40 agonist ivuxolimab. These receptors were obtained from an adult with an advanced solid tumor such as melanoma, head and neck, liver or kidney cancer. Each CDR3 is given with its conserved first and last residue. D genes are given only for firm matches. Clone size is not always given. Where it is, it says once, few, many or a class for expanded clones.

d_call	j_call	v_call	clone_size	cdr3_nt	cdr3_aa
.	TRBJ2-5	TRBV7-8	.	TGTGCCAGCAGCTCTATGACAGGACGGCCCCAAGAGACCCAGTACTTC	CASSSMTGRPQETQYF
.	TRBJ2-2	TRBV11-3	.	TGTGCCAGCAGCTCACAGATGGAGGGGGCCGGGGAGCTGTTTTTT	CASSSQMEGAGELFF
.	TRBJ1-2	TRBV9	.	TGTGCCAGCAGCGTCGGACGGGGGTCAGCCCCTCTTACATATGGCTACACCTTC	CASSVGRGSAPLTYGYTF
TRBD1	TRBJ1-2	TRBV4-1	.	TGCGCCAGCAGCCCCAGGACAGGGACAAACTATGGCTACACCTTC	CASSPRTGTNYGYTF
.	TRBJ2-2	TRBV9	few	TGTGCCAGCAGCGTAGCTTTGGCGAACACCGGGGAGCTGTTTTTT	CASSVALANTGELFF
TRBD2	TRBJ2-7	TRBV7-2	.	TGTGCCAGCAGCTCCTTGCCTTTATTGACTAGCGGGCTCTACGAGCAGTACTTC	CASSSLPLLTSGLYEQYF
.	TRBJ1-1	TRBV10-2	.	TGCGCCAGCAGTGGAGGGAGGAACACTGAAGCTTTCTTT	CASSGGRNTEAFF
TRBD1	TRBJ2-7	TRBV5-4	few	TGTGCCAGCACCCCGGGACAGTCCTACGAGCAGTACTTC	CASTPGQSYEQYF
.	TRBJ1-1	TRBV7-8	.	TGTGCCAGCAGCCCCCAGATCAGGGGTGAAGCTTTCTTT	CASSPQIRGEAFF
.	TRBJ2-4	TRBV5-1	once	TGCGCCAGCAGCTTCGACCCTTCGGGGGTAGCCAAAAACATTCAGTACTTC	CASSFDPSGVAKNIQYF